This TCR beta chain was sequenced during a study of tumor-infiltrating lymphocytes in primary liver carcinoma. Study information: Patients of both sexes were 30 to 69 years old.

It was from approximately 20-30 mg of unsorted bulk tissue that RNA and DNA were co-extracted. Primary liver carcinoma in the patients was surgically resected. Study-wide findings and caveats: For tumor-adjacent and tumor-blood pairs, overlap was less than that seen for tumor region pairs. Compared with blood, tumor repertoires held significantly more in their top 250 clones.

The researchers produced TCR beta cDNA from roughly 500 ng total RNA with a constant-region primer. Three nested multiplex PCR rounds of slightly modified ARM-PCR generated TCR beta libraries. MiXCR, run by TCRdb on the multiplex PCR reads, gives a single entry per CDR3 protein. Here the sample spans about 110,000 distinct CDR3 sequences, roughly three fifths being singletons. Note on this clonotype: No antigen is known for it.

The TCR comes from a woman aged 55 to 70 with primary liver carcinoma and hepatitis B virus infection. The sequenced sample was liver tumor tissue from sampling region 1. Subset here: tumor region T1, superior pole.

The CDR3 DNA sequence: TGTGCCAGCAGCTTAGGGGGCCTAGCGGGATTGAGAGTCCATACAGATACGCAGTATTTT. The encoded protein is CASSLGGLAGLRVHTDTQYF. V is TRBV11-2 and J is TRBJ2-3; 9 bases are shared with TRBD2. The germline V gene encodes CDR1 SGHAT and CDR2 FQNNGV. With V trimmed by 1 base and J by 3 bases, 17 bases remained unmatched. The CDR3 covers 20 residues.